A selection of T cell receptor beta chains follows, all from one sample in a study of cytomegalovirus exposure and HLA in healthy donors. Assay: immunoSEQ multiplex PCR; the TCRdb copy retains only in-frame clones and omits some. The sample yields a few hundred thousand clones, 70% to 80% seen once. The sequenced material came from PBMCs. Receptors originate from a girl aged 2 to 10 in good health and CMV-seronegative. Both conserved end residues are part of each CDR3. The D gene is left open where the match is weak. The size field is filled for only some rows; it gives once, few, many or a size class.

>TRBJ2-6|.|TRBV4-2|.
TGTGCCAGCAGCCAAGATTACGGCTCTGGGGCCAACGTCCTGACTTTC
CASSQDYGSGANVLTF
>TRBJ1-1|few|TRBV2|.
TGTGCCAGCCTGAAAGGACAGAACACTGAAGCTTTCTTT
CASLKGQNTEAFF
>TRBJ2-1|few|TRBV6-4|TRBD1
TGTGCCAGCAGTGACCCCGGGACAGACCACAATGAGCAGTTCTTC
CASSDPGTDHNEQFF
>TRBJ1-5|.|TRBV27|.
TGTGCCAGCAGTTTGCGGCCCCGGACAGATAGCAATCAGCCCCAGCATTTT
CASSLRPRTDSNQPQHF
>TRBJ2-7|.|TRBV4-1|.
TGCGCCAGCAGCCAAGATTCCAACTACGAGCAGTACTTC
CASSQDSNYEQYF
>TRBJ1-1|.|TRBV18|.
TGTGCCAGCTCACCCCGGAGGGACACTGAAGCTTTCTTT
CASSPRRDTEAFF
>TRBJ2-1|.|TRBV7-6|TRBD2
TGTGCCAGCAGCTTTTCTCCGGGGGGAACCAATGAGCAGTTCTTC
CASSFSPGGTNEQFF
>TRBJ1-2|.|TRBV10-3|.
TGTGCCATCAGTGAGAGGGGGTACTCCGTGCGGGTTTCTAGTGGCTACACCTTC
CAISERGYSVRVSSGYTF
>TRBJ2-1|few|TRBV4-2|TRBD2
TGTGCCAGCAGCTCGCGGGGGGGCTCCTACAATGAGCAGTTCTTC
CASSSRGGSYNEQFF
>TRBJ2-5|.|TRBV7-9|.
TGTGCCAGCAGCCCCCGGGGCGGGGGCTGGGAGACCCAGTACTTC
CASSPRGGGWETQYF
>TRBJ1-1|.|TRBV19|.
TGTGCCAGTAGGCGGGGCCCGAGCACTGAAGCTTTCTTT
CASRRGPSTEAFF
>TRBJ1-2|once|TRBV9|TRBD1
TGTGCCAGCACCCGGGACAGGGACTATGGCTACACCTTC
CASTRDRDYGYTF
>TRBJ2-3|.|TRBV4-2|.
TGTGCCAGCAGCCGAGGTAGATCAGATACGCAGTATTTT
CASSRGRSDTQYF
>TRBJ1-1|few|TRBV5-4|.
TGTGCCAGCAGCAGGGAGTACGACACTGAAGCTTTCTTT
CASSREYDTEAFF
>TRBJ2-3|.|TRBV5-4|TRBD2
TGTGCCAGCAGCTTGCTGAGCGGGGGCTTTAGCACAGATACGCAGTATTTT
CASSLLSGGFSTDTQYF
>TRBJ2-5|few|TRBV5-4|TRBD2
TGTGCCAGCAGCTTAGCGGGGGACCAAGAGACCCAGTACTTC
CASSLAGDQETQYF
>TRBJ1-2|.|TRBV14|.
TGTGCCAGCAGCCAAAAACAGCCCTCCCGTGAGGGCTACACCTTC
CASSQKQPSREGYTF
>TRBJ2-2|.|TRBV12-5|.
TGTGCTAGTGGTTTGGCCATACAATCCCTCGCCGGGGAGCTGTTTTTT
CASGLAIQSLAGELFF
>TRBJ2-7|once|TRBV2|.
TGTGCCAGCAGCGGAAGAGGTTTCGAGCAGTACTTC
CASSGRGFEQYF
>TRBJ1-5|.|TRBV11-2|.
TGTGCCAGCAGCTTAGCCGGACAGCTAGAGCCCCAGCATTTT
CASSLAGQLEPQHF
>TRBJ1-1|.|TRBV7-6|.
TGTGCCAGCAGCTTATTCGGAGGAACTGAAGCTTTCTTT
CASSLFGGTEAFF
>TRBJ2-5|.|TRBV5-4|TRBD2
TGTGCCAGTGGTCTAGCGGGGGTCCAAGAGACCCAGTACTTC
CASGLAGVQETQYF
>TRBJ1-4|.|TRBV25-1|.
TGTGCCAGCGCCGCCAACCTCAGGGGTTATGAAAAACTGTTTTTT
CASAANLRGYEKLFF
>TRBJ1-1|.|TRBV19|TRBD1
TGTGCCAGTAGCGTAGAGGACAGGGTGGGAAGAACTGAAGCTTTCTTT
CASSVEDRVGRTEAFF
>TRBJ2-1|.|TRBV5-4|.
TGTGCCAGCAGCCCAGGGGAGTCGGGGAGCTCCTACAATGAGCAGTTCTTC
CASSPGESGSSYNEQFF
>TRBJ2-7|.|TRBV7-9|.
TGTGCCAGCAGCTTAGGGTCCAGGGCAGGAATCCCCTACGAGCAGTACTTC
CASSLGSRAGIPYEQYF
>TRBJ1-2|.|TRBV27|.
TGTGCCAGCAGTTACATGGAGGGAATGGGTGGCTACACCTTC
CASSYMEGMGGYTF
>TRBJ1-2|.|TRBV10-2|TRBD1
TGCGCCAGCGCAGATTGGACAGGGGCTCTTAGCAAAGATGGCTACACCTTC
CASADWTGALSKDGYTF
>TRBJ1-1|.|TRBV29-1|TRBD1
TGCAGCAGTCGTGGGACAGGGGAAGCTTTCTTT
CSSRGTGEAFF
>TRBJ2-1|.|TRBV2|TRBD2
TGTGCCAGCAGGATACTAGCGGGGGGAATCAATGAGCAGTTCTTC
CASRILAGGINEQFF
>TRBJ2-1|.|TRBV7-9|.
TGTGCCAGCAGCCCACGAACTAGCTCCTACAATGAGCAGTTCTTC
CASSPRTSSYNEQFF
>TRBJ2-1|.|TRBV21-1|.
TGTGCCAGTCCGAGCGGGACCAATGAGCAGTTCTTC
CASPSGTNEQFF
>TRBJ2-5|.|TRBV11-2|TRBD1
TGTGCCAGCAGCTCAAGACAGGGGGCTTTGGGGGAGACCCAGTACTTC
CASSSRQGALGETQYF
>TRBJ1-1|.|TRBV10-3|.
TGTGCCATACTACCGGACAGTGAAGCTTTCTTT
CAILPDSEAFF
>TRBJ1-1|.|TRBV7-9|.
TGTGCCAGCAGCCTAGACTACAAGAACACTGAAGCTTTCTTT
CASSLDYKNTEAFF
>TRBJ2-3|.|TRBV7-9|TRBD1
TGTGCCAGCAGCCAAACGGACAGGGGGCGGACAGATACGCAGTATTTT
CASSQTDRGRTDTQYF
>TRBJ2-2|once|TRBV9|.
TGTGCCAGCAGCTCCCAAGAGGGAGGGGGTTATACCGGGGAGCTGTTTTTT
CASSSQEGGGYTGELFF
>TRBJ2-3|.|TRBV7-9|TRBD1
TGTGCCAGCAGCCTTGCGTGGACAGGGAGCACAGATACGCAGTATTTT
CASSLAWTGSTDTQYF
>TRBJ1-5|.|TRBV12-5|TRBD1
TGTGCTAGTGGTCCCGGGACAGGGGATCAGCCCCAGCATTTT
CASGPGTGDQPQHF
>TRBJ2-7|.|TRBV29-1|TRBD2
TGCAGCGTTAGTTACGGACTAGCGGGAGACGAGCAGTACTTC
CSVSYGLAGDEQYF
>TRBJ1-1|.|TRBV27|.
TGTGCCAGCAGGCCACCTCTCAGGGTAAGGAGTACTGAAGCTTTCTTT
CASRPPLRVRSTEAFF
>TRBJ1-5|.|TRBV7-6|.
TGTGCCAGCAGCCAACAAGGTAGGGGCCTTGGCAATCAGCCCCAGCATTTT
CASSQQGRGLGNQPQHF
>TRBJ1-2|.|TRBV9|TRBD1
TGTGCCAGCAGCAGGACAGGGGTTTTAGGTGAGAATGGCTACACCTTC
CASSRTGVLGENGYTF
>TRBJ2-7|.|TRBV10-1|TRBD1
TGCGCCAGCAGTTTGGACAGGGGACCCTACGAGCAGTACTTC
CASSLDRGPYEQYF
>TRBJ2-7|.|TRBV7-2|TRBD2
TGTGCCAGCAGCTCTTCGGGAGGGTTCTACGAGCAGTACTTC
CASSSSGGFYEQYF
>TRBJ2-5|.|TRBV2|TRBD2
TGTGCCAGCAGTGCCGTGTTAGCGGGAGGAGAGACCCAGTACTTC
CASSAVLAGGETQYF
>TRBJ2-5|.|TRBV2|TRBD1
TGTGCCAGAAGGGGGACAGGGGAAGAGACCCAGTACTTC
CARRGTGEETQYF
>TRBJ2-2|few|TRBV5-6|.
TGTGCCAGCAGCTTGGGGCGGGTTTCCACCGGGGAGCTGTTTTTT
CASSLGRVSTGELFF
>TRBJ2-1|.|TRBV2|TRBD1
TGTGCCAGCAGTTCCTCGTCGACAGGGAGCTCCTACAATGAGCAGTTCTTC
CASSSSSTGSSYNEQFF
>TRBJ1-1|once|TRBV6-5|.
TGTGCCAGCAGTTACCATTTGACAGAAAACACTGAAGCTTTCTTT
CASSYHLTENTEAFF
>TRBJ1-1|.|TRBV6-5|.
TGTGCCAGCCGGGAAAAGAACACTGAAGCTTTCTTT
CASREKNTEAFF
>TRBJ1-4|.|TRBV7-9|TRBD1
TGTGCCAGCAGTCTCGGGACAGGGTGGGAAAAACTGTTTTTT
CASSLGTGWEKLFF
>TRBJ2-7|once|TRBV19|.
TGTGCCGCAAGTTTAGGGGGTGTCTCCGAGCAGTACTTC
CAASLGGVSEQYF
>TRBJ1-5|.|TRBV27|.
TGTGCCAGCAGTTTATCGAGGCCGAATAGCAATCAGCCCCAGCATTTT
CASSLSRPNSNQPQHF